This T cell receptor beta chain was identified in a study of OX40 agonist ivuxolimab in advanced cancers. Turning to the overall study: The costimulatory receptor OX40 (CD134) was targeted by ivuxolimab, a fully human IgG2 agonistic monoclonal antibody. Intravenous ivuxolimab was administered to patients every 2 weeks at six dose levels: 0.01, 0.1, 0.3, 1.5, 3 and 10 mg/kg. Of the roughly 52 dose-escalation patients, hepatocellular carcinoma was present in around 20, melanoma in approximately 15, renal cell carcinoma in 9 and head and neck cancer in 9. A male proportion of roughly 85% and a mean age of about 60 years, ranging from roughly 23 to 80, were recorded for the dose-escalation cohort. Prior anti-PD-1, anti-PD-L1 or anti-CTLA-4 therapy was permitted, and checkpoint inhibitors had been received by about 36% of dose-escalation patients. Partial responses occurred in three dose-escalation patients: two with cutaneous melanoma and one with hepatocellular carcinoma. The purpose of peripheral TCRbeta sequencing was to test whether ivuxolimab changed TCR sequence diversity and led to clonal T-cell expansion. The paper describes the monotherapy dose-escalation part (N = 52 patients) of the phase I trial of ivuxolimab.

CDR1 and CDR2 are drawn from the germline V gene: SGHTA, FQGNSA. V is pared back by 1 base and J by 7 bases, with 11 bases lying between the germline termini. The CDR3 holds 14 amino acids from the cysteine to the phenylalanine. Here the CDR3 DNA is all that survives: 42 bases in frame from base 1. Patients with a history of autoimmune disease or receiving systemic immunosuppression were excluded from the trial. Peripheral blood for TCR sequencing was collected from all dose cohorts at baseline, on cycle 4 day 1, and on cycle 7 day 1. Samples were obtained from an open-label, multicenter, first-in-human phase I dose-escalation trial of ivuxolimab. The trial enrolled adults with locally advanced or metastatic head and neck squamous cell, hepatocellular, melanoma or renal cell carcinoma. Before TCR sequencing, CD4+ and CD8+ T cells were separately sorted from peripheral blood. Note on this clone: This receptor's antigen is unknown. Per-nucleotide qualities are absent, and no much larger clonotype sits a single base away.

Genomic DNA was extracted from sorted cells for sequencing of the TCRbeta CDR3 region. TCRbeta CDR3 regions were sequenced using the immunoSEQ Assay. TCRdb took this table from immuneACCESS and kept in-frame rearrangements with V and J called. Such tables lack part of the clones; where checked against another copy, unresolved V genes explain under half of the gap, and the rest is unexplained. This sample holds over 45,000 clones; around 88% were observed only once. Of the sample, about 14% is held by the ten largest clones. What the research found in general, with its limitations: Which antigens the clonally expanded peripheral T cells were specific for was not determined. Low levels of normalized T-cell clonal expansion were also seen in some nonresponding patients. After ivuxolimab, more expanded clones were found on average in CD8+ T cells than in CD4+ T cells. At doses of 0.1 to 3.0 mg/kg, clonal expansion of both CD4+ and CD8+ blood T cells was observed from baseline to week 6. In partial responders in the 0.1-3.0 mg/kg groups, normalized peripheral clonal expansion was found to be among the lowest, especially among CD8+ T cells.

The chain links TRBV7-2 with TRBJ1-5, with no reliable assignment of the D segment. The sequencing used CD4+ or CD8+ T cells sorted from blood, collected in a trial of the OX40 agonist ivuxolimab. The receptor comes from an adult with an advanced solid tumor such as melanoma, head and neck, liver or kidney cancer. The CDR3 in this case is CASSLVALAQPQHF. The DNA sequence is as follows: TGTGCCAGCAGCTTAGTGGCCCTTGCCCAGCCCCAGCATTTT.